This T cell receptor (beta chain) emerged from a study of identifying expanded T cells in peripheral blood. The study, taken as a whole, reports: Differentially abundant clones: 0.95 to 1.5 between replicates, 15 to 17 at approximately 13 days, less than 25 at four.

Some clones are missing from TCRdb's copy, which holds only in-frame ones; the method was immunoSEQ multiplex PCR. The data show roughly 130,000 clones, with 70% to 90% seen just once and roughly 7.9% held by the top ten. The V and J ends lost 2 bases and 6 bases respectively, with 17 bases between them. Per the germline V gene, CDR1 is SGHRS and CDR2 is YFSETQ. CDR3 size: 16 residues. As for this clone: The antigen is undetermined.

Source material: blood. The clonotype was recovered from a person aged 18 to 70 in good health. The chain uses TRBV5-1 and TRBJ2-2; the D gene is possibly TRBD1 (5 bases). The CDR3 DNA is TGCGCCAGCAGCTTAACAGGAACTCTGTTATCCGGGGAGCTGTTTTTT. This gives the protein CASSLTGTLLSGELFF.